This T cell receptor beta chain is from a study of T cell repertoires in aging, cancer and after chemotherapy. Rearranged V-D-J TRB sequences were amplified with a mixed TRB-A/B primer pool. MiXCR was run by TCRdb on the multiplex PCR reads, yielding one entry per CDR3 protein. Altogether some 10,000 distinct CDR3 sequences are present, around 38% being singletons, with the ten largest covering around 1.5%. Amplification of TCR beta used genomic DNA extracted from peripheral blood. There are a few counts of this clonotype. This CDR3 comprises 15 residues. V dropped 5 bases and J dropped 9; count of bases not matched to a gene: 9. Looked up from germline, CDR1 is MNHEY and CDR2 is SVGAGI.

Source material: blood. This TCR derives from a human donor in good health. The rearrangement uses TRBV6-5 and TRBJ1-6, with TRBD1 identical over 8 bases. CDR3 DNA: TGTGCCAGCAGTCTCCACGACAGGGGCGGTTCACCCCTCCACTTT. Protein: CASSLHDRGGSPLHF.